This entry describes one T cell receptor (beta chain). These data originate in a study of T cells expressing NK-cell markers. The CDR3 is 16 residues long. CDR1 KGHSH and CDR2 LQKENI come from the germline V gene. Synthesis of TCR beta cDNA relied on 5'RACE template switching carrying UMIs. Reanalyzing the 5' RACE reads, TCRdb keeps one entry per CDR3 protein, without DNA. The data include approximately 550,000 distinct CDR3 sequences; the top ten clones carry 3% to 4.5%. This TCR came from a man in his late teens or twenties in good health. V usage is TRBV18 and J usage is TRBJ2-1; checking the TCRdb D call of TRBD1 is not possible without DNA. Sequenced material: blood T cells: a sorted CD56 or NKG2C T cell subset, CD4+ or CD8+ T cells, or bulk PBMC T cells (not recorded which). CDR3 protein: CASSLPGQGVDNEQFF.